The present TCR beta chain was sequenced within a study of blood T cell repertoires in COVID-19. On the study more broadly: T cells, B-cell-depleted T cells, or PBMCs provided the cDNA or gDNA that served as material.

TCRdb's copy holds only in-frame clones and misses some; the assay was immunoSEQ multiplex PCR. The sample shows about 51,000 clones, 86% of them seen only once. The germline CDR1 and CDR2 sequences are SGHRS and YFSETQ. The CDR3 extends over 15 amino acids. Trimming removed 4 bases at V and 4 bases at J, with 14 bases between. The sequencing input was peripheral blood. This TCR came from a man between 60 and 75 years old with acute or convalescent COVID-19. This sequence joins TRBV5-1 and TRBJ2-2; D is perhaps TRBD2 (7 bases). CDR3 in amino acids: CASSLRGAGTGELFF. The CDR3 coding sequence is TGCGCCAGCAGCCTACGGGGGGCCGGCACCGGGGAGCTGTTTTTT.